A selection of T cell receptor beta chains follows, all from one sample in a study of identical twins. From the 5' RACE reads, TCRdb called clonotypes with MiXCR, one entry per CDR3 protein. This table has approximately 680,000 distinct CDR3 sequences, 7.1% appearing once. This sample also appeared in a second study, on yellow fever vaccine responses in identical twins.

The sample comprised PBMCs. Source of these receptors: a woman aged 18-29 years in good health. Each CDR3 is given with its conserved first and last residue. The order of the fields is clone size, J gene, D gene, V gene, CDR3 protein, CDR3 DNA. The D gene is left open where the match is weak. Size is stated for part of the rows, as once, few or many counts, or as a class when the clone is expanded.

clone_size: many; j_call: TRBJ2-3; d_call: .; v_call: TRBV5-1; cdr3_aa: CASSRRTEITDTQYF; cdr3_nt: TGCGCCAGCAGCCGTCGGACAGAGATCACAGATACGCAGTATTTT
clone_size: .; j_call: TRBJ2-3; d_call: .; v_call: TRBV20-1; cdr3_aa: CCARPYRDPLSGGSSTDTQYF; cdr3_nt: TGCTGTGCTAGACCGTACCGGGACCCACTGTCGGGCGGGTCTAGCACAGATACGCAGTATTTT
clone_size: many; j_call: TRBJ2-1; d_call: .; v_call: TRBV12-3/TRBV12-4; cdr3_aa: CASSPTGEQFF; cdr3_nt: TGTGCCAGCAGCCCTACTGGTGAGCAGTTCTTC
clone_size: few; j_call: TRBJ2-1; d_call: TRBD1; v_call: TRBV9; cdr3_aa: CASSVAADRGDNEQFF; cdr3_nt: TGTGCCAGCAGCGTAGCCGCCGACAGGGGAGACAATGAGCAGTTCTTC
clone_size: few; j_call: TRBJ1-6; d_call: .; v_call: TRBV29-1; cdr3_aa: CSVRLQGTNSPLHF; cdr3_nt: TGCAGCGTCCGACTACAGGGAACTAATTCACCCCTCCACTTT
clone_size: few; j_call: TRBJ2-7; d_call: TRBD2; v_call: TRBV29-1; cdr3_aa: CSVTSLPGWSSGNYEQYF; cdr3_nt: TGCAGCGTTACCAGCCTCCCGGGCTGGTCTAGCGGGAACTACGAGCAGTACTTC
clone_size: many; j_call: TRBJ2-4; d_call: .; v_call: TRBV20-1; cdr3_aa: CSARDLGQGSRLAKNIQYF; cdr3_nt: TGCAGTGCTAGAGATCTTGGGCAGGGCAGCCGCCTAGCCAAAAACATTCAGTACTTC
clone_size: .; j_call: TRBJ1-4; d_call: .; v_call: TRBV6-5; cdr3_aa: CASSSPQGSNEKLFF; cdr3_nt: TGTGCCAGCAGTTCCCCCCAGGGTTCTAATGAAAAACTGTTTTTT
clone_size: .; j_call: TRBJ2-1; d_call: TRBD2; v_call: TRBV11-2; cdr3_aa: CASSLRASGSYNEQFF; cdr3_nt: TGTGCCAGCAGCTTACGTGCTAGCGGGTCCTACAATGAGCAGTTCTTC
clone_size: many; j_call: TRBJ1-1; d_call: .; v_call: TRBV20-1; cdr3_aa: CSAHITEAFF; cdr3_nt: TGCAGTGCTCACATCACTGAAGCTTTCTTT
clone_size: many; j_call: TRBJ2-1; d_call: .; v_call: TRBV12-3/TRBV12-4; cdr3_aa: CASSSGGEQFF; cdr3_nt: TGTGCCAGCAGCTCAGGAGGTGAGCAGTTCTTC
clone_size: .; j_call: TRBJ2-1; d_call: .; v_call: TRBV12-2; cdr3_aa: CASRSWGSETNEQFF; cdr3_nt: TGTGCAAGTCGCTCCTGGGGGTCCGAGACCAATGAGCAGTTCTTC
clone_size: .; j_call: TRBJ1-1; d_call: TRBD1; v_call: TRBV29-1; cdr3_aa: CSGSRGRSEAFF; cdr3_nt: TGCAGCGGCTCGAGGGGGCGAAGTGAAGCTTTCTTT
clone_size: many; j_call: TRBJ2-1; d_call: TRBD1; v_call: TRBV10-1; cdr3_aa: CASSESGSGGHNEQFF; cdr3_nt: TGCGCCAGCAGTGAGTCGGGGTCAGGGGGCCACAATGAGCAGTTCTTC
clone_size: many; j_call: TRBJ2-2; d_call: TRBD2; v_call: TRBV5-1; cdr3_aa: CASSLTSGTGELFF; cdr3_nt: TGCGCCAGCAGCTTAACTAGCGGAACCGGGGAGCTGTTTTTT
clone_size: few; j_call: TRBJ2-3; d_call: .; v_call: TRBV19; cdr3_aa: CASKPVGDTQYF; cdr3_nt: TGTGCCAGTAAACCAGTAGGAGATACGCAGTATTTT